The 8 T cell receptor beta chains given below trace back to one sample, sequenced in a study of Ad26.COV2.S vaccination and SARS-CoV-2 variants (TCRdb year 2021). Interpreted using the paper, the treatment or condition label stands for: roughly 20 received Ad26.COV2.S at low or high dose, single or two shots; 5 received placebo; per-sample allocation not given. Repertoires of vaccine and placebo recipients were sequenced from samples taken on day 63 after the first injection. The library was produced with the immunoSEQ multiplex PCR assay. As stored in TCRdb, this immuneACCESS dataset retains in-frame rearrangements with V and J assigned. A fraction of the clones does not appear; measured against another copy, unresolved V genes explain less than half of the discrepancy, and the remainder lacks a known reason. The sample data list 430,000 or so clones, and 89% of these were observed just once. Roughly 2.5% of the sample belongs to the ten largest clones.

Sample: peripheral blood, taken in a trial of Ad26.COV2.S vaccine versus placebo. The origin of the receptors is a person between 18 and 65 years old who received the Ad26.COV2.S COVID-19 vaccine or a placebo.

The V gene is TRBV13, the J gene TRBJ2-1, with 8 bases aligning to TRBD2. Per germline, CDR1 PRHDT and CDR2 FYEKMQ (reference sequence). The CDR3 contains 13 residues. V shed 1 base and J 8 bases; nucleotides not matched to a gene: 1. The CDR3 DNA follows: TGTGCCAGCAGCTTAGTCGGGGGGGATGAGCAGTTCTTC. It is translated as CASSLVGGDEQFF.

The genes are TRBV7-2 and TRBJ1-2; 9 bases are shared with TRBD1. Germline CDR1 and CDR2: SGHTA and FQGNSA. CDR3 size: 16 residues. V shed 6 bases, J shed 2 bases, and the junction held 10 bases outside the gene matches. CDR3 region: CASRVGTGTGNYGYTF. CDR3 nucleotides: TGTGCCAGCAGGGTAGGAACCGGGACAGGGAACTATGGCTACACCTTC.

As regards this clone: Other nucleotide sequences in the sample specify the same CDR3. The J gene is TRBJ2-3, the V gene TRBV18; D might be TRBD2 (6 bases). Germline CDR1 reads KGHSH; CDR2 reads LQKENI. The CDR3 is 12 amino acids. Trimming took off 3 bases at V and 5 bases at J, with 6 bases between the two ends. In DNA, the CDR3 is TGTGCCAGCTCACCGGGAGGAGATACGCAGTATTTT. Its protein is CASSPGGDTQYF.

As DNA, the CDR3 is TGTGCTAGTGGTGTGGGGCGGTACTATGGCTACACCTTC. Translating gives CASGVGRYYGYTF. This rearrangement joins TRBV12-5 to TRBJ1-2; possibly TRBD1 for D (5 bases). The CDR3 runs to 13 residues. CDR1 and CDR2 from the germline V gene are LGHNT and FRNRAP. V was cut by 5 bases and J by 3 bases, with 10 bases left in between.

The CDR3 here is CASSDGFPGDGYTF. Written as DNA, the CDR3 is TGTGCCAGCAGTGATGGCTTCCCGGGGGACGGCTACACCTTC. The rearrangement links TRBV2 to TRBJ1-2; the D gene is possibly TRBD1 (5 bases). Germline-derived CDR1 and CDR2 are SNHLY and FYNNEI. This CDR3 spans 14 amino acids. V was trimmed by 3 bases and J by 8 bases, leaving 16 bases between them.

This clone was counted once. The J gene is TRBJ1-3, the V gene TRBV4-1, with no clear D. Trimming cost V 2 bases and J 4 bases, with 12 bases left between them. The CDR3 contains 15 residues. CDR1 is MGHRA, CDR2 YSYEKL, per germline. In DNA form, the CDR3 reads TGCGCCAGCAGCCAACCCGTAGGGTTGGGAAACACCATATATTTT. Protein product: CASSQPVGLGNTIYF.

The chain carries TRBV18 and TRBJ1-5, with D maybe TRBD1 (6 bases). The CDR3 runs 16 residues. CDR1 is KGHSH and CDR2 is LQKENI in the germline V gene. V gave up 0 bases and J gave up 4 bases, with 13 bases separating them. The CDR3 sequence is CASSPPGDRTNQPQHF. CDR3 nucleotides: TGTGCCAGCTCACCACCTGGTGACAGGACTAATCAGCCCCAGCATTTT.

This chain joins TRBV14 and TRBJ1-6; D perhaps matches TRBD1 (5 bases). This CDR3 comprises 18 residues. Germline CDR1 is SGHDN and CDR2 is FVKESK. Between the trimmed V and J ends, which lost 4 bases and 0 bases, there was a span of 16 bases. The CDR3: CASSPRRGGSSYNSPLHF. In DNA, the CDR3 is TGTGCCAGCAGCCCCAGGCGGGGGGGAAGCTCCTATAATTCACCCCTCCACTTT.